A selection of T cell receptor beta chains follows, all from one sample in a study of blood T cells in healthy people across ages. TCRdb passed the 5' RACE reads through MiXCR, listing each CDR3 protein once. The table shows hundreds of thousands of distinct CDR3 sequences, with about a third occurring only once. The source material was blood. Receptors were obtained from a woman aged 80 or over in good health. Both conserved end residues are part of each CDR3. The D gene is left open where the match is weak. Not all rows give a size; the values are once, few, many and, for expanded clones, a class.

CDR3nt	CDR3aa	abundance	len	j_gene	d_gene	v_gene
TGTGCCAGCAGTGCTAGTAGCTATCAGCCCCAGCATTTT	CASSASSYQPQHF	many	13	TRBJ1-5	.	TRBV14
TGTGCCAGCAGTTTCGCGGGGTATGGCTACACCTTC	CASSFAGYGYTF	few	12	TRBJ1-2	.	TRBV28
TGTGCCAGCTTCCGGGAGGTCTATGGCTACACCTTC	CASFREVYGYTF	many	12	TRBJ1-2	.	TRBV2
TGTGCCAGCAGTGAAGCCCGAGTAGGCACAGATACGCAGTATTTT	CASSEARVGTDTQYF	few	15	TRBJ2-3	.	TRBV2
TGCGCCAGCAGCTCCCACCCGGATTCCTACGAGCAGTACTTC	CASSSHPDSYEQYF	many	14	TRBJ2-7	.	TRBV5-1
TGCAGCGTTGAAGTCCCACCGGGAGACGAGCAGTACTTC	CSVEVPPGDEQYF	.	13	TRBJ2-7	.	TRBV29-1
TGCGCCTGCAGCTTGCTTCAGGACGACAATGAGCAGTTCTTC	CACSLLQDDNEQFF	.	14	TRBJ2-1	.	TRBV5-1
TGTGCCAGCAGTGACTCGGGACAGTCAGGGATTGGCACCGGGGAGCTGTTTTTT	CASSDSGQSGIGTGELFF	many	18	TRBJ2-2	TRBD1	TRBV6-4
TGCAGTGCTAGAGAGAGAGCGGGGGCGCTGGGGAATGAGCAGTTCTTC	CSARERAGALGNEQFF	many	16	TRBJ2-1	TRBD2	TRBV20-1
TGCGCCGGCAGCCAAGTGAGGGGAGGGGGTTACTACAATGAGCAGTACTTC	CAGSQVRGGGYYNEQYF	.	17	TRBJ2-7	.	TRBV4-1
TGCGCCAGCAGCTTGGAAAGTGGGCAAGAGACCCAGTACTTC	CASSLESGQETQYF	.	14	TRBJ2-5	.	TRBV5-1
TGTGCCAGCAGTTACCCGGGGCACAGCCGCTCCAACTATGGCTACACCTTC	CASSYPGHSRSNYGYTF	.	17	TRBJ1-2	.	TRBV6-2/TRBV6-3
TGTGCCAGCAGCCACGCTGGGGGAACGGAGCAGTACTTC	CASSHAGGTEQYF	.	13	TRBJ2-7	.	TRBV7-2
TGTGCCAGCAGGTCCCGTGGGCAGGCGATCGCCACCGAGCAGTACTTC	CASRSRGQAIATEQYF	many	16	TRBJ2-7	.	TRBV6-5
TGCAGTGCTAGCCCGGGACTGAACGGCGAGCAGTACTTC	CSASPGLNGEQYF	.	13	TRBJ2-7	.	TRBV20-1
TGTGCCAGCAGATCGACTAGCTCTTTGAGCTCCTACGAGCAGTACTTC	CASRSTSSLSSYEQYF	.	16	TRBJ2-7	TRBD2	TRBV6-5
TGTGCCAGTACGGAAGGGAATGAGCAGTTCTTC	CASTEGNEQFF	many	11	TRBJ2-1	.	TRBV7-3
TGTGCCATCAGTATCGAGAACACTGAAGCTTTCTTT	CAISIENTEAFF	.	12	TRBJ1-1	.	TRBV10-3
TGTGCCAGCAGCCCGGGACTGGGAAGGGATACGCAGTATTTT	CASSPGLGRDTQYF	many	14	TRBJ2-3	.	TRBV4-2
TGCGCCAGCAGCCAAGTTGACATGGGGTTACACACCGGGGAGCTGTTTTTT	CASSQVDMGLHTGELFF	few	17	TRBJ2-2	.	TRBV4-1
TGCGCCAGCAGCCAAGGGACGGGACACGACAATGAGCAGTTCTTC	CASSQGTGHDNEQFF	once	15	TRBJ2-1	.	TRBV4-3
TGCAGTGCTATGGGGCCCCTCCATCGGGCCCTCCACTTT	CSAMGPLHRALHF	many	13	TRBJ1-6	.	TRBV20-1
TGCGCCAGCAGCATAGGGACAGGAACGAACACTGAAGCTTTCTTT	CASSIGTGTNTEAFF	.	15	TRBJ1-1	TRBD1	TRBV5-1
TGTGCCAGCAGCTTAGGGAAAACCTACGAGCAGTACTTC	CASSLGKTYEQYF	many	13	TRBJ2-7	.	TRBV7-2
TGCAGCGTCGGAAGGGTGGGGACCTCTGAAGCTTTCTTT	CSVGRVGTSEAFF	many	13	TRBJ1-1	.	TRBV29-1